The entry that follows covers one T cell receptor (beta chain) sequence. What it recognizes is unknown. Combining a sample-barcoded 5' primer with a J-beta primer mix, a second PCR ran for 7 to 11 cycles. TCRdb reprocessed the 5' RACE reads via MiXCR and lists one record per CDR3 protein. The sample shows about 1.4 million distinct CDR3 sequences, approximately 59% of them seen only once. Germline values: CDR1 MNHEY, CDR2 SMNVEV (reference sequence). The CDR3 runs 16 residues. With V trimmed by 4 bases and J by 6 bases, 9 bases remained unmatched. The record originates from a study of blood T cells in healthy people across ages. Study results and limitations: Among T cells, TCR beta diversity per million cells dropped roughly linearly as age rose.

Donors gave roughly 9.1 milliliters of peripheral blood apiece. Per individual sample, total RNA of at least 5.5 micrograms was extracted. V usage is TRBV27 and J usage is TRBJ1-4; 9 bases agree with TRBD1. Sequencing used blood. The TCR comes from a man between 18 and 35 years old in good health. The CDR3 region is CASSSNRGPADEKLFF. CDR3 in DNA: TGTGCCAGCAGTTCGAACAGGGGGCCGGCGGATGAAAAACTGTTTTTT.